What follows are 14 T cell receptor beta chains derived from one specimen sequenced in a study of graft-versus-host responses after intestinal transplantation (dated by TCRdb to about 2021). Receptors were amplified or captured by the immunoSEQ multiplex PCR assay. TCRdb re-hosts the immuneACCESS table, in-frame sequences only. Its copies lack some clones; in the studies checked, an unresolved V gene accounts for under half of them, and the cause for the rest is not known. The sample includes around 96,000 clones, with around 90% observed a single time. The ten top clones hold about 15% of the sample. The specimen comprised PBMCs, sampled about 440 days after intestinal transplant. All receptors come from a human patient who received an intestinal transplant, so some T cells may come from the graft donor.

The chain carries TRBV7-8 and TRBJ2-3, with 8 bases aligning to TRBD1. Germline V CDR1 and CDR2: SGHVS, FQNEAQ. The length of the CDR3 is 16 residues. V was clipped by 5 bases and J by 5 bases; unmatched bases: 12. CDR3 loop: CASSPGAGGAGDTQYF. The CDR3 nucleotides are TGTGCCAGCAGCCCCGGGGCAGGGGGCGCGGGAGATACGCAGTATTTT.

The rearrangement uses TRBV10-2 and TRBJ1-1; the match to TRBD1 covers 7 bases. This CDR3 is 14 amino acids long. Germline trimming cut 4 bases from V and 4 bases from J; bases unmatched to any gene: 6. The germline gives CDR1 WSHSY, CDR2 SAAADI. The CDR3 region has the DNA TGCGCCAGCAGTGCCTCTCAGGGGGGCACTGAAGCTTTCTTT. Its protein is CASSASQGGTEAFF.

The chain couples TRBV6-5 to TRBJ1-5; D is unresolved. This CDR3 comprises 14 residues. Germline loops: CDR1 MNHEY, CDR2 SVGAGI. The V end lost 0 bases, the J end lost 1 base, and 4 bases lay between the germline ends. CDR3 coding DNA: TGTGCCAGCAGTTACTCGCGGAGCAATCAGCCCCAGCATTTT. This translates into CASSYSRSNQPQHF.

The chain is built from TRBV2 and TRBJ2-1; D perhaps matches TRBD2 (6 bases). Germline V CDR1 and CDR2: SNHLY, FYNNEI. V lost 6 bases, J lost 5 bases, and 11 bases lay in between. The CDR3 contains 13 residues. CDR3 DNA sequence: TGTGCCAGCAGGGGCGGGGCGGACAATGAGCAGTTCTTC. Translated: CASRGGADNEQFF.

About this clone itself: The conserved phenylalanine or tryptophan is not found at the CDR3 terminus, so this likely reflects a read error. This chain's CDR3 is CASSIPGAPIEAFL. Written as DNA, the CDR3 is TGCGCCAGCAGCATACCGGGGGCCCCAATTGAAGCTTTCCTT. V is TRBV4-1 and J is TRBJ1-1, with D possibly being TRBD1 (6 bases). Trimming cost V 5 bases and J 7 bases, with 17 bases left between them. Germline CDR1 reads MGHRA; CDR2 reads YSYEKL. The CDR3 is 14 residues long.

The chain has TRBV28 and TRBJ1-5, with TRBD1 matching over 7 bases. Per germline, CDR1 MDHEN and CDR2 SYDVKM. This CDR3 has 14 amino acids. Germline trimming cut 5 bases from V and 6 bases from J; bases unmatched to any gene: 7. CDR3 residues: CASSPQGRVQPQHF. The CDR3, as DNA: TGTGCCAGCAGTCCACAGGGGAGGGTTCAGCCCCAGCATTTT. Combining the CDR3 with reference TRBV28 and TRBJ1-5 gives the whole variable domain DVKVTQSSRYLVKRTGEKVFLECVQDMDHENMFWYRQDPGLGLRLIYFSYDVKMKEKGDIPEGYSVSREKKERFSLILESASTNQTSMYLCASSPQGRVQPQHFGDGTRLSIL.

The chain is built from TRBV7-8 and TRBJ1-5; 7 nucleotides match TRBD1. Losses at the gene ends were 5 bases for V and 3 bases for J; bases not matched to a gene: 16. This CDR3 has 18 amino acids. Germline lookup yields CDR1 SGHVS and CDR2 FQNEAQ. CDR3 in DNA: TGTGCCAGCAGCCACCAGGGGGGCGCAGTGGGGGCCAATCAGCCCCAGCATTTT. Amino acid sequence: CASSHQGGAVGANQPQHF.

The chain couples TRBV5-4 to TRBJ1-1, with 9 positions matching TRBD1. Germline-derived CDR1 and CDR2 are SGHNT and YYREEE (reference sequence). CDR3 length: 14 amino acids. With 4 bases clipped from V and 3 bases from J, the junction kept 4 bases outside the gene matches. CDR3 sequence: CASSPWTGDTEAFF. The CDR3, as DNA: TGTGCCAGCAGCCCGTGGACAGGGGACACTGAAGCTTTCTTT.

The genes are TRBV9 and TRBJ2-5, with 10 positions matching TRBD2. Germline trimming cut 3 bases from V and 5 bases from J; bases unmatched to any gene: 13. Germline assignment: CDR1 SGDLS and CDR2 YYNGEE. This CDR3 spans 17 amino acids. This CDR3 reads CASSDHSGGLFEETQYF. In DNA, the CDR3 is TGTGCCAGCAGCGACCATAGCGGGGGGTTGTTTGAGGAGACCCAGTACTTC. The variable domain in full, with the rest retrieved from reference TRBV9 and TRBJ2-5, is DSGVTQTPKHLITATGQRVTLRCSPRSGDLSVYWYQQSLDQGLQFLIQYYNGEERAKGNILERFSAQQFPDLHSELNLSSLELGDSALYFCASSDHSGGLFEETQYFGPGTRLLVL.

J is TRBJ2-7 and V is TRBV4-1; possibly TRBD1 or TRBD2 for D (5 bases each). This CDR3 contains 16 residues. Trimming cost V 0 bases and J 2 bases, with 14 bases left between them. The germline CDR1 and CDR2 sequences are MGHRA and YSYEKL. This CDR3 is CASSQDWTGRTYEQYF. The CDR3 DNA is TGCGCCAGCAGCCAAGATTGGACGGGACGGACCTACGAGCAGTACTTC.

The V and J genes are TRBV18 and TRBJ1-1; tentatively, D is TRBD1 (5 bases). The CDR3 loop spans 14 amino acids. The V gene's germline CDR1 is KGHSH and CDR2 LQKENI. Deletions cut 3 bases from V and 0 bases from J, with 8 bases between. Here the CDR3 reads CASSPGEMNTEAFF. CDR3 sequence (DNA): TGTGCCAGCTCACCGGGGGAAATGAACACTGAAGCTTTCTTT.

The V gene is TRBV4-1, the J gene TRBJ2-3, with TRBD2 identical over 9 bases. There are 18 residues in the CDR3. J was trimmed by 1 base and V by 0 bases; bases with no gene match: 8. Germline assignment: CDR1 MGHRA and CDR2 YSYEKL. The CDR3 region has the DNA TGCGCCAGCAGCCAAGAATTTGGGGCTAGCGGGGGCACAGATACGCAGTATTTT. Translation: CASSQEFGASGGTDTQYF.

The sample holds a few counts of this clone. The chain uses TRBV7-9 and TRBJ1-2, with D possibly matching TRBD1 (6 bases). V gave up 5 bases and J gave up 0 bases, with 13 bases separating them. The V gene's germline CDR1 is SEHNR and CDR2 FQNEAQ (reference sequence). The CDR3 extends over 15 amino acids. The CDR3 is CASSAHRDPNYGYTF. CDR3 DNA: TGTGCCAGCAGCGCGCACAGGGATCCTAACTATGGCTACACCTTC.

A note on this clone: This CDR3 is also generated by other DNA sequences in the sample. V and J are TRBV25-1 and TRBJ1-4; 10 bases fit TRBD1. The germline V gene encodes CDR1 MGHDK and CDR2 SYGVNS. The CDR3 has 16 amino acids. V lost 3 bases to trimming and J lost 6 bases; unmatched junction nucleotides: 7. The CDR3 DNA follows: TGTGCCAGCAGTGAGTTAACCGGGACAGGGGATGAAAAACTGTTTTTT. Translated, it gives CASSELTGTGDEKLFF. The whole variable domain, remainder taken from reference TRBV25-1 and TRBJ1-4, is EADIYQTPRYLVIGTGKKITLECSQTMGHDKMYWYQQDPGMELHLIHYSYGVNSTEKGDLSSESTVSRIRTEHFPLTLESARPSHTSQYLCASSELTGTGDEKLFFGSGTQLSVL.